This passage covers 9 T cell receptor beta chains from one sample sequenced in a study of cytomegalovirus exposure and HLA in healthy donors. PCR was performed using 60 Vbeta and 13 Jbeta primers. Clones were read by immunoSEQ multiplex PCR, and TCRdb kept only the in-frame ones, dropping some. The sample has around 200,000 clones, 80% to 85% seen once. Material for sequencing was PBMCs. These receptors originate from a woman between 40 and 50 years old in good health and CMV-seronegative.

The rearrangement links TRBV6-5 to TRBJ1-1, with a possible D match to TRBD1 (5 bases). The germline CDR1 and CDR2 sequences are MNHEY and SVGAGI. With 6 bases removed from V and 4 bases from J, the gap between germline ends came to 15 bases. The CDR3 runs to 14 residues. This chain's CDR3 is CASSRSTGRTEAFF. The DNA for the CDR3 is TGTGCCAGCAGCCGAAGCACAGGACGCACTGAAGCTTTCTTT.

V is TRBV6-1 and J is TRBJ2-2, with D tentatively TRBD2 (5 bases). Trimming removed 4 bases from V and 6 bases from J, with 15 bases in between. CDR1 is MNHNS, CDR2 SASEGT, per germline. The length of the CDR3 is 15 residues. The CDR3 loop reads CASSGGTGMSGELFF. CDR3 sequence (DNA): TGTGCCAGCAGTGGGGGTACCGGGATGTCCGGGGAGCTGTTTTTT.

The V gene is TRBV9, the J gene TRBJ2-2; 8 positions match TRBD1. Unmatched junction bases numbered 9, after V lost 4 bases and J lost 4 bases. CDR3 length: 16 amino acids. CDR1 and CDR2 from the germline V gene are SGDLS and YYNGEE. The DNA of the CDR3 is TGTGCCAGCAGCCTCGACAGGGGTTCGAGCACCGGGGAGCTGTTTTTT. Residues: CASSLDRGSSTGELFF.

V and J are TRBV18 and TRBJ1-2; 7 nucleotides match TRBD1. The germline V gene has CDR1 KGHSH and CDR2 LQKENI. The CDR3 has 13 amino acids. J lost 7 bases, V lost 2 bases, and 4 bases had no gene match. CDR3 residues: CASSPGDRAGYTF. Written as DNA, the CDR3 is TGTGCCAGCTCACCAGGCGACAGGGCTGGCTACACCTTC.

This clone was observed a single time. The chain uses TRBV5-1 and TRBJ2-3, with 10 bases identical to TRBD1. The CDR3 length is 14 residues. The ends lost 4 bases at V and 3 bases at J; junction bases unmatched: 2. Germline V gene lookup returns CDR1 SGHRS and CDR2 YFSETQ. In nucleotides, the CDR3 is TGCGCCAGCAGCCGGGACAGGGGAACAGATACGCAGTATTTT. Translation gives CASSRDRGTDTQYF.

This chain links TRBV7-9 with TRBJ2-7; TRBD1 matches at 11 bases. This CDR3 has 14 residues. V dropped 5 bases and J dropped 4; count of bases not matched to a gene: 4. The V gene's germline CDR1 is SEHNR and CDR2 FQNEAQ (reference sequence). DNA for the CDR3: TGTGCCAGCAGCCGGGACAGGGGGGTATACGAGCAGTACTTC. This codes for CASSRDRGVYEQYF.

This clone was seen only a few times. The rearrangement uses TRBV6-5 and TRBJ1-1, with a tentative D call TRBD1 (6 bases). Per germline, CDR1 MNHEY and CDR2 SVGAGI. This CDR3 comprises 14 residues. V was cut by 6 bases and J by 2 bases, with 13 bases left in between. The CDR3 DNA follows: TGTGCCAGCAGGACGACAGGAGTTAACACTGAAGCTTTCTTT. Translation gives CASRTTGVNTEAFF.

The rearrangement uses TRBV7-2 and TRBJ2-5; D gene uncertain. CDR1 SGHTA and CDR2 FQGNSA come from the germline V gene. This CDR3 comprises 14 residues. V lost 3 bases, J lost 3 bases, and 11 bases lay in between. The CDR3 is CASSLGHTKETQYF. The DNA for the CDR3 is TGTGCCAGCAGCTTGGGCCATACAAAAGAGACCCAGTACTTC.

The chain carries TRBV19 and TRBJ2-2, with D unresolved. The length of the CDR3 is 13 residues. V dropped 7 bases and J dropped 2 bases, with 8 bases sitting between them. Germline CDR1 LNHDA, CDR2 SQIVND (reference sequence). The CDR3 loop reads CASKVDNTGELFF. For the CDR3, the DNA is TGTGCCAGTAAAGTAGATAACACCGGGGAGCTGTTTTTT. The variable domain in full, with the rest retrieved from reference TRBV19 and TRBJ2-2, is DGGITQSPKYLFRKEGQNVTLSCEQNLNHDAMYWYRQDPGQGLRLIYYSQIVNDFQKGDIAEGYSVSREKKESFPLTVTSAQKNPTAFYLCASKVDNTGELFFGEGSRLTVL.